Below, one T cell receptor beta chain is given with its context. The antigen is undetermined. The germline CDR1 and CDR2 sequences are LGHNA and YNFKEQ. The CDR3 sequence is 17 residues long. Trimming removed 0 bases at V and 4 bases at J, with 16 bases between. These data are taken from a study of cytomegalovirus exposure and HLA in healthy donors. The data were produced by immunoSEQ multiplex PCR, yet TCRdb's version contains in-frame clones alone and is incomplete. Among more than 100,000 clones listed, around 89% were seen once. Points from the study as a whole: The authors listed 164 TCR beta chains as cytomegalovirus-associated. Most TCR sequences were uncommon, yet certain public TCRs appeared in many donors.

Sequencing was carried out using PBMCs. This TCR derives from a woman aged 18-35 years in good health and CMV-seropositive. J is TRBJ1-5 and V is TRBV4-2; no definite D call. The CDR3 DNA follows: TGTGCCAGCAGCCAAGATTACCACCGAGGTCAAAATCAGCCCCAGCATTTT. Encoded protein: CASSQDYHRGQNQPQHF.